The 19 T cell receptor beta chains listed next were all sequenced from one sample in a study of T cell responses to AZD1222 COVID-19 vaccine. The method was immunoSEQ multiplex PCR; TCRdb's version includes in-frame clones alone and lacks a portion of them. The sample carries about 96,000 clones, 80% to 90% recorded once. Sequenced here: peripheral blood, sampled on day 0 of AZD1222 vaccination. These receptors were collected from an adult in good health.

The V and J genes are TRBV24-1 and TRBJ2-5; 10 bases match TRBD2. Germline V gene sequence: CDR1 KGHDR, CDR2 SFDVKD. V lost 0 bases to trimming and J lost 2 bases; unmatched junction nucleotides: 2. The CDR3 length is 16 residues. For the CDR3, the DNA is TGTGCCACCAGTGATTTGGGACTAGCGGAACAAGAGACCCAGTACTTC. As protein: CATSDLGLAEQETQYF.

The chain combines TRBV15 with TRBJ2-7; D is undetermined. The CDR3 is 15 residues long. V lost 0 bases, J lost 0 bases, and 9 bases lay in between. Germline CDR1 reads LNHNV; CDR2 reads YYDKDF (reference sequence). The CDR3 spells CATSRDRVNSYEQYF. The DNA of the CDR3 is TGTGCCACCAGCAGAGATCGGGTGAACTCCTACGAGCAGTACTTC.

V usage is TRBV7-9 and J usage is TRBJ2-2, with D tentatively TRBD1 or TRBD2 (5 bases each). The CDR3 sequence is 14 residues long. The germline gives CDR1 SEHNR, CDR2 FQNEAQ (reference sequence). Between the trimmed V and J ends, which lost 5 bases and 6 bases, there was a span of 13 bases. The CDR3 DNA reads TGTGCCAGCAGCCGAACAATGGGGGCCGGGGAGCTGTTTTTT. This translates into CASSRTMGAGELFF.

The chain has TRBV7-2 and TRBJ1-2; the D gene is possibly TRBD1 (5 bases). The CDR3 is 15 amino acids. The germline gives CDR1 SGHTA, CDR2 FQGNSA. Trimming cost V 1 base and J 2 bases, with 11 bases left between them. Here the CDR3 DNA reads TGTGCCAGCAGCTTAGGAGGGACGACCAACTATGGCTACACCTTC. Translation: CASSLGGTTNYGYTF.

This CDR3 reads CASSLDPDRGRGYTF. CDR3 nucleotide sequence: TGTGCCAGCAGCTTAGATCCCGACAGGGGCCGGGGCTACACCTTC. The chain carries TRBV11-2 and TRBJ1-2, with 8 nucleotides matching TRBD1. This CDR3 is 15 amino acids long. Germline assignment: CDR1 SGHAT and CDR2 FQNNGV. After removal of 0 bases from V and 8 bases from J, the junction contained 8 bases not matched to a gene.

The chain recombines TRBV30 with TRBJ2-7; D assignment may be TRBD1 or TRBD2 (5 bases each). CDR3 length: 13 amino acids. The V end was cut by 0 bases, the J end by 6 bases, with 12 bases between. Germline V CDR1 and CDR2: GTSNPN, SVGIG (reference sequence). The CDR3, as DNA: TGTGCCTGGAGTGTACGTGGGGACGGCGAGCAGTACTTC. It yields the protein CAWSVRGDGEQYF. Full variable domain (remainder filled in from reference TRBV30 and TRBJ2-7): SQTIHQWPATLVQPVGSPLSLECTVEGTSNPNLYWYRQAAGRGLQLLFYSVGIGQISSEVPQNLSASRPQDRQFILSSKKLLLSDSGFYLCAWSVRGDGEQYFGPGTRLTVT.

The chain carries TRBV4-1 and TRBJ2-7; D is ambiguous. CDR1 MGHRA and CDR2 YSYEKL come from the germline V gene. CDR3 length equals 15 residues. V shed 1 base and J shed 2 bases, with 12 bases lying between them. CDR3 region: CASSQGMATTYEQYF. CDR3 sequence (DNA): TGCGCCAGCAGCCAAGGTATGGCTACCACCTACGAGCAGTACTTC.

The V gene is TRBV4-2, the J gene TRBJ1-2; D gene unclear. The CDR3 is made up of 12 amino acids. Trimming removed 0 bases from V and 6 bases from J, with 5 bases in between. Germline V gene lookup returns CDR1 LGHNA and CDR2 YNFKEQ. CDR3 in amino acids: CASSQERNGYTF. The DNA of the CDR3 is TGTGCCAGCAGCCAAGAGCGGAATGGCTACACCTTC.

In its sample, this clone was seen a few times. The rearrangement joins TRBV11-1 to TRBJ2-4; D gene ambiguous. Germline loops: CDR1 SGHAT, CDR2 FQDESV (reference sequence). The CDR3 is 13 residues long. V was clipped by 5 bases and J by 4 bases, with 9 bases between them. CDR3 DNA sequence: TGTGCCAGCAGCCAACACGCGAAAAACATTCAGTACTTC. This translates into CASSQHAKNIQYF.

This chain links TRBV11-2 with TRBJ2-1; the match to TRBD2 covers 10 bases. The germline CDR1 and CDR2 sequences are SGHAT and FQNNGV. The CDR3 contains 18 residues. V lost 1 base to trimming and J lost 7 bases; unmatched junction nucleotides: 13. Here the CDR3 DNA reads TGTGCCAGCAGCTTAGTAGGTACCGGGACTAGCGTTTTAAATGAGCAGTTCTTC. This translates into CASSLVGTGTSVLNEQFF.

J is TRBJ1-1 and V is TRBV12-3 or TRBV12-4, with D tentatively TRBD1 (5 bases). The CDR3 spans 13 residues. The germline V and J ends were trimmed by 8 bases and 4 bases, with 14 bases remaining between them. This CDR3 reads CASGYPGGTEAFF. The CDR3 region has the DNA TGTGCCAGCGGATACCCCGGGGGCACTGAAGCTTTCTTT.

J is TRBJ1-6 and V is TRBV28; 10 nucleotides agree with TRBD1. Losses at the gene ends were 5 bases for V and 10 bases for J; bases not matched to a gene: 8. Germline V gene data show CDR1 as MDHEN and CDR2 as SYDVKM. The CDR3 consists of 15 residues. The CDR3 region is CASSPGQGTRSPLHF. CDR3 bases: TGTGCCAGCAGTCCGGGACAGGGGACTCGGTCACCCCTCCACTTT.

CDR3 sequence: CASRAYNEQFF. In DNA, the CDR3 is TGTGCCAGCAGGGCCTACAATGAGCAGTTCTTC. The rearrangement uses TRBV2 and TRBJ2-1; D remains ambiguous. This CDR3 is 11 amino acids long. The V end was cut by 6 bases, the J end by 2 bases, with 2 bases between. The germline CDR1 and CDR2 sequences are SNHLY and FYNNEI.

This sequence joins TRBV5-6 and TRBJ1-2; perhaps TRBD1 as D (5 bases). The CDR3 loop spans 17 amino acids. V lost 4 bases to trimming and J lost 5 bases, with 24 bases between them. Germline V lookup: CDR1 SGHDT, CDR2 YYEEEE. The CDR3 region has the DNA TGTGCCAGCAGCGAGGCGGGGCTCGGTGACGCTTGGTATGGCTACACCTTC. This translates into CASSEAGLGDAWYGYTF.

This sequence joins TRBV7-2 and TRBJ2-5; 8 bases align to TRBD1. The CDR3 sequence is 15 residues long. V was clipped by 5 bases and J by 5 bases; unmatched bases: 10. The germline V gene has CDR1 SGHTA and CDR2 FQGNSA. DNA of the CDR3: TGTGCCAGCAGCCCCCCCGGACAGGGCGGGGAGACCCAGTACTTC. Protein product: CASSPPGQGGETQYF.

The V and J genes are TRBV18 and TRBJ1-5; D unclear. CDR1 is KGHSH, CDR2 LQKENI, per germline. This CDR3 contains 12 residues. The germline V and J ends were trimmed by 2 bases and 7 bases, with 6 bases remaining between them. The CDR3 region is CASSPEKQPQHF. The CDR3 region has the DNA TGTGCCAGCTCACCAGAGAAGCAGCCCCAGCATTTT.

The chain links TRBV18 to TRBJ1-1, with D possibly being TRBD1 (6 bases). V was trimmed by 3 bases and J by 4 bases, leaving 9 bases between them. Germline loops: CDR1 KGHSH, CDR2 LQKENI. CDR3 size: 13 residues. Here the CDR3 reads CASSPDRSTEAFF. CDR3 coding DNA: TGTGCCAGCTCACCCGACAGGAGCACTGAAGCTTTCTTT.

The CDR3 nucleotides read TGTGCCACCCTGCCTCGTGGGGGCAGGGACACTGAAGCTTTCTTT. Its translation is CATLPRGGRDTEAFF. This chain links TRBV19 with TRBJ1-1; perhaps TRBD1 as D (6 bases). V was cut by 10 bases and J by 3 bases, with 21 bases left in between. CDR3 length: 15 residues. From germline, CDR1 is LNHDA and CDR2 SQIVND (reference sequence).

This chain links TRBV19 with TRBJ2-7; a possible D gene is TRBD1 (6 bases). V gave up 5 bases and J gave up 0 bases, with 17 bases separating them. From germline, CDR1 is LNHDA and CDR2 SQIVND (reference sequence). The CDR3 totals 16 residues. The CDR3 region has the DNA TGTGCCAGTAGTGGGTCCGGGACACCCGACTCCTACGAGCAGTACTTC. Translation gives CASSGSGTPDSYEQYF.